The clone carrying this TCR beta chain was detected only once. Antigen specificity is unknown. Enrollment shut out patients with autoimmune disease history or systemic immunosuppression. The entry originates in a study of OX40 agonist ivuxolimab in advanced cancers. Study-level information: Participants, about 83% male, averaged roughly 55 years of age, ranging from roughly 23 to 80.

CDR1 is MGHRA, CDR2 YSYEKL, per germline. Trimming shortened V by 0 bases and J by 10 bases, and 12 bases separated the two germline ends. The CDR3 loop spans 13 amino acids. Study observations and caveats: Clonal expansion from baseline to week 6 occurred in both CD4+ and CD8+ T cells.

Data came from immunoSEQ multiplex PCR; TCRdb stores just in-frame clones and leaves some out. The sample includes approximately 76,000 clones, over 90% of them seen just once. The TCR comes from an adult with an advanced solid tumor such as melanoma, head and neck, liver or kidney cancer. Sample: CD4+ or CD8+ T cells sorted from blood, taken in a trial of the OX40 agonist ivuxolimab. The chain recombines TRBV4-1 with TRBJ1-1, with D hard to call. The CDR3 protein is CASSQDAAARAFF. Written as DNA, the CDR3 is TGCGCCAGCAGCCAAGATGCCGCGGCTAGAGCTTTCTTT.